This record looks at one T cell receptor beta chain sequence and its context. Its specificity is not known. Profiled with immunoSEQ multiplex PCR; TCRdb holds only in-frame clones, not every one. The sample yields about 77,000 clones, roughly 80% seen once. The data are from a study of OX40 agonist ivuxolimab in advanced cancers. Looking at the study overall: Clinicians treated patients with ivuxolimab, an agonistic anti-OX40 (CD134) antibody. Partial responses were seen in three patients, one with hepatocellular carcinoma and two with cutaneous melanoma.

Study-wide results and caveats: Among the nonresponders, some also had low normalized T-cell clonal expansion.

The CDR3 is 13 residues long. Germline CDR1 reads SGHAT; CDR2 reads FQNNGV. V shed 3 bases and J shed 5 bases, with 10 bases lying between them. This chain connects TRBV11-2 to TRBJ2-5, with D unclear. The clonotype was recovered from an adult with an advanced solid tumor such as melanoma, head and neck, liver or kidney cancer. The sequenced sample was CD4+ or CD8+ T cells sorted from blood, obtained in a trial of the OX40 agonist ivuxolimab. CDR3 DNA: TGTGCCAGCAGCTTCTTCGGCGAGGAGACCCAGTACTTC. As protein: CASSFFGEETQYF.